Listed here are 22 T cell receptor beta chains from one sample, sequenced in a study of immune cell composition in non-small cell lung cancer. The protocol was immunoSEQ multiplex PCR, while the TCRdb copy is restricted to in-frame clones and leaves out a portion. This table has thousands of clones, about 64% appearing once. Material: lung tumor tissue. The receptors come from a human donor with non-small cell lung cancer.

The chain is built from TRBV5-1 and TRBJ1-2; no clear D gene. This CDR3 is built from 14 residues. Germline V lookup: CDR1 SGHRS, CDR2 YFSETQ. Trimming removed 2 bases from V and 1 base from J, with 9 bases in between. Here the CDR3 reads CASSLNQDNYGYTF. The CDR3 bases are TGCGCCAGCAGCTTAAATCAGGATAACTATGGCTACACCTTC.

There are a few counts of this clone. The DNA of the CDR3 is TGCAGTGCTCCAGGGAACTATGGCTACACCTTC. Translated: CSAPGNYGYTF. The chain links TRBV20-1 to TRBJ1-2; tentative D call: TRBD1 (5 bases). Germline V gene data show CDR1 as DFQATT and CDR2 as SNEGSKA (reference sequence). This CDR3 is 11 amino acids long. V lost 5 bases to trimming and J lost 2 bases, with 6 bases between them.

The V and J genes are TRBV6-1 and TRBJ1-5; D possibly corresponds to TRBD1 (5 bases). V was cut by 3 bases and J by 5 bases, with 8 bases left in between. CDR1 is MNHNS, CDR2 SASEGT, per germline. The CDR3 has 13 residues. The CDR3 DNA sequence: TGTGCCAGCAGTGACAGGGAAGATCAGCCCCAGCATTTT. Encoded protein: CASSDREDQPQHF.

V gene TRBV6-1 combines with J gene TRBJ2-3; a possible D gene is TRBD1 (6 bases). The CDR3 is made up of 17 amino acids. Trimming stripped 4 bases from V and 1 base from J, with 18 bases between. CDR1 and CDR2 (germline): MNHNS, SASEGT. In DNA form, the CDR3 reads TGTGCCAGCAGTGCCCCGACAGGTCATGCTGGCACAGATACGCAGTATTTT. As protein: CASSAPTGHAGTDTQYF.

CDR3 sequence (DNA): TGTGCCAGCAGTGACGGCCCAGGGGGCCGAATTAACACCGGGGAGCTGTTTTTT. As protein: CASSDGPGGRINTGELFF. This chain connects TRBV2 to TRBJ2-2, with 8 nucleotides matching TRBD1. The V gene end was trimmed by 3 bases and the J gene end by 2 bases; junction bases not matched to a gene: 11. The length of the CDR3 is 18 residues. Germline V gene lookup returns CDR1 SNHLY and CDR2 FYNNEI.

This chain links TRBV11-1 with TRBJ1-1, with 8 positions matching TRBD1. V trimming: 6 bases; J trimming: 4 bases; junction bases outside the gene matches: 22. CDR1 SGHAT and CDR2 FQDESV come from the germline V gene (reference sequence). The CDR3 runs to 19 residues. The CDR3 is CASSFTGGLGTMFGTEAFF. DNA of the CDR3: TGTGCCAGCAGTTTTACAGGGGGGCTCGGGACCATGTTTGGCACTGAAGCTTTCTTT.

Judged by abundance, this clone is medium-sized. The chain has TRBV10-2 and TRBJ1-5; the D gene is possibly TRBD1 (6 bases). The CDR3 contains 15 residues. CDR1 is WSHSY, CDR2 SAAADI, per germline. The V gene lost 0 bases and the J gene lost 5 bases, with 11 bases spanning the gap. The chain's CDR3 is CASSESQGEDQPQHF. CDR3 coding DNA: TGCGCCAGCAGTGAGTCACAGGGTGAGGATCAGCCCCAGCATTTT.

The genes are TRBV29-1 and TRBJ2-2, with D possibly being TRBD2 (5 bases). This CDR3 has 13 residues. Germline values: CDR1 SQVTM, CDR2 ANQGSEA. V was cut by 6 bases and J by 3 bases, with 11 bases left in between. CDR3 region: CSVGRGYTGELFF. In DNA form, the CDR3 reads TGCAGCGTCGGACGAGGGTACACCGGGGAGCTGTTTTTT.

The chain couples TRBV30 to TRBJ2-1, with 8 positions matching TRBD2. Germline CDR1 reads GTSNPN; CDR2 reads SVGIG (reference sequence). The trim removed 1 base at V and 5 bases at J, leaving 4 bases unmatched. CDR3 length: 14 residues. Written as DNA, the CDR3 is TGTGCCTGGAGTGACGGGACTAGACACAATGAGCAGTTCTTC. The encoded protein is CAWSDGTRHNEQFF.

This clone came up once. The chain uses TRBV29-1 and TRBJ1-1; D is possibly TRBD1 (6 bases). Germline values: CDR1 SQVTM, CDR2 ANQGSEA. The CDR3 is made up of 13 amino acids. The V end was cut by 7 bases, the J end by 4 bases, with 16 bases between. The CDR3 bases are TGCAGCGGACTAACAGGGATGGGCACTGAAGCTTTCTTT. It specifies CSGLTGMGTEAFF.

This clone has only a few counts. The chain couples TRBV5-1 to TRBJ1-6; D is ambiguous. From germline, CDR1 is SGHRS and CDR2 YFSETQ. V dropped 3 bases and J dropped 13 bases, with 11 bases sitting between them. The CDR3 has 12 residues. CDR3 sequence reads: CASSYTGEPLHF. DNA of the CDR3: TGCGCCAGCAGCTATACGGGAGAGCCCCTCCACTTT.

The gene calls are TRBV5-1 and TRBJ2-3, with 8 bases that match TRBD1. Germline V CDR1 and CDR2: SGHRS, YFSETQ. The length of the CDR3 is 14 residues. V shed 4 bases, J shed 8 bases, and the junction held 9 bases outside the gene matches. The CDR3 spells CASSPRTGQGTQYF. The CDR3 nucleotides read TGCGCCAGCAGCCCTCGGACAGGGCAGGGTACGCAGTATTTT. Using reference TRBV5-1 and TRBJ2-3 for the parts outside the CDR3, the full variable domain is KAGVTQTPRYLIKTRGQQVTLSCSPISGHRSVSWYQQTPGQGLQFLFEYFSETQRNKGNFPGRFSGRQFSNSRSEMNVSTLELGDSALYLCASSPRTGQGTQYFGPGTRLTVL.

CDR3 nucleotides: TGTGCCAGCAGGCCCGGGACAGGGTATTCACCCCTCCACTTT. Amino acid sequence: CASRPGTGYSPLHF. The V call is TRBV6-5, the J call TRBJ1-6; TRBD1 matches 9 bases. V was pared by 6 bases and J by 8 bases, with 5 bases of the junction left unmatched. The CDR3 runs to 14 residues. Germline V gives CDR1 MNHEY, CDR2 SVGAGI.

V usage is TRBV16 and J usage is TRBJ1-3, with D uncertain. The germline V gene has CDR1 KGHSY and CDR2 FQNENV. V dropped 4 bases and J dropped 3 bases, with 10 bases sitting between them. The CDR3 has 14 residues. CDR3 in DNA: TGTGCCAGCAGCCCCCTACACAGTGGAAACACCATATATTTT. It is translated as CASSPLHSGNTIYF.

The chain combines TRBV19 with TRBJ1-5, with D possibly matching TRBD1 (5 bases). Germline V CDR1 and CDR2: LNHDA, SQIVND (reference sequence). This CDR3 comprises 14 residues. The germline V and J ends were trimmed by 5 bases and 5 bases, with 13 bases remaining between them. The CDR3 bases are TGTGCCAGTAGTGACATGTCACAGGATCAGCCCCAGCATTTT. This sequence encodes CASSDMSQDQPQHF. The full variable domain, completed using reference TRBV19 and TRBJ1-5, is DGGITQSPKYLFRKEGQNVTLSCEQNLNHDAMYWYRQDPGQGLRLIYYSQIVNDFQKGDIAEGYSVSREKKESFPLTVTSAQKNPTAFYLCASSDMSQDQPQHFGDGTRLSIL.

The genes are TRBV19 and TRBJ1-2, with D possibly being TRBD1 (6 bases). Per germline, CDR1 LNHDA and CDR2 SQIVND (reference sequence). The CDR3 is 16 amino acids. V lost 6 bases and J 7 bases, leaving 24 bases between the germline ends. The chain's CDR3 is CASSEGRGLNWRGYTF. The CDR3 DNA sequence: TGTGCCAGTAGCGAGGGCAGGGGTTTAAATTGGCGTGGCTACACCTTC. The full variable domain, completed using reference TRBV19 and TRBJ1-2, is DGGITQSPKYLFRKEGQNVTLSCEQNLNHDAMYWYRQDPGQGLRLIYYSQIVNDFQKGDIAEGYSVSREKKESFPLTVTSAQKNPTAFYLCASSEGRGLNWRGYTFGSGTRLTVV.

This chain links TRBV5-5 with TRBJ2-1; D is possibly TRBD2 (6 bases). Deletions cut 3 bases from V and 11 bases from J, with 9 bases between. Germline CDR1 and CDR2: SGHKS and YYEKEE (reference sequence). This CDR3 contains 11 residues. The CDR3 region has the DNA TGTGCCAGCAGCTGGGAGGTACAGCAGTTCTTC. Its protein product is CASSWEVQQFF. Full variable domain (remainder filled in from reference TRBV5-5 and TRBJ2-1): DAGVTQSPTHLIKTRGQQVTLRCSPISGHKSVSWYQQVLGQGPQFIFQYYEKEERGRGNFPDRFSARQFPNYSSELNVNALLLGDSALYLCASSWEVQQFFGPGTRLTVL.

This clone was seen more than once but under ten times. This chain joins TRBV23-1 and TRBJ2-7, with a possible D match to TRBD2 (5 bases). TRBV23-1 has ORF status, its function being uncertain. The CDR3 totals 16 residues. With 6 bases removed from V and 1 base from J, the gap between germline ends came to 19 bases. The CDR3 spells CASSLSAIRDSYEQYF. CDR3 DNA sequence: TGCGCCAGCAGCCTATCAGCCATTCGGGATTCCTACGAGCAGTACTTC.

The J gene is TRBJ2-5, the V gene TRBV30; 8 positions match TRBD2. The CDR3 has 15 amino acids. V dropped 2 bases and J dropped 4; count of bases not matched to a gene: 9. Per germline, CDR1 GTSNPN and CDR2 SVGIG (reference sequence). CDR3 nucleotides: TGTGCCTGGAGTTTATCCGGGGGGGCGAGAGAGACCCAGTACTTC. Amino acid sequence: CAWSLSGGARETQYF.

This clone was found once. The gene calls are TRBV18 and TRBJ2-7; D gene ambiguous. The length of the CDR3 is 12 residues. Germline CDR1 KGHSH, CDR2 LQKENI. V lost 3 bases and J lost 2, with 5 bases in between. This chain's CDR3 is CASSPTTYEQYF. In nucleotides, the CDR3 is TGTGCCAGCTCACCGACAACCTACGAGCAGTACTTC. Combining the CDR3 with reference TRBV18 and TRBJ2-7 gives the whole variable domain NAGVMQNPRHLVRRRGQEARLRCSPMKGHSHVYWYRQLPEEGLKFMVYLQKENIIDESGMPKERFSAEFPKEGPSILRIQQVVRGDSAAYFCASSPTTYEQYFGPGTRLTVT.

This sequence joins TRBV6-6 and TRBJ2-5, with D possibly matching TRBD2 (5 bases). The CDR3 extends over 12 amino acids. Trimming pared 2 bases from V and 7 bases from J, leaving 8 bases between. Germline V CDR1 and CDR2: MNHNY, SVGAGI (reference sequence). The CDR3 bases are TGTGCCAGCAGTTACCGGGATTTGACCCAGTACTTC. Protein: CASSYRDLTQYF.

This clone showed up just a few times. The genes are TRBV6-5 and TRBJ2-5; D is perhaps TRBD1 (6 bases). From germline, CDR1 is MNHEY and CDR2 SVGAGI. There are 13 residues in the CDR3. The V and J ends lost 2 bases and 5 bases respectively, with 9 bases between them. Here the CDR3 DNA reads TGTGCCAGCAGTTACAGGGGGATTGAGACCCAGTACTTC. Its translation: CASSYRGIETQYF.